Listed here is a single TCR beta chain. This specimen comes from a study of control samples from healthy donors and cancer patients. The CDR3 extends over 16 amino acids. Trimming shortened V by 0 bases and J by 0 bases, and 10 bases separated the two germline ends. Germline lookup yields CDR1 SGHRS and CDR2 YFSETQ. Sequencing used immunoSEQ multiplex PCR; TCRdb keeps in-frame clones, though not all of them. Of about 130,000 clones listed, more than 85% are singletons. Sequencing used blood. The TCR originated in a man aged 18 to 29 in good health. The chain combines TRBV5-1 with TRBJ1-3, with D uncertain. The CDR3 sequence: CASSLELGFSGNTIYF. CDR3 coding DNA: TGCGCCAGCAGCTTGGAGTTAGGGTTCTCTGGAAACACCATATATTTT. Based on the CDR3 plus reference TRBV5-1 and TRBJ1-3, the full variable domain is KAGVTQTPRYLIKTRGQQVTLSCSPISGHRSVSWYQQTPGQGLQFLFEYFSETQRNKGNFPGRFSGRQFSNSRSEMNVSTLELGDSALYLCASSLELGFSGNTIYFGEGSWLTVV.